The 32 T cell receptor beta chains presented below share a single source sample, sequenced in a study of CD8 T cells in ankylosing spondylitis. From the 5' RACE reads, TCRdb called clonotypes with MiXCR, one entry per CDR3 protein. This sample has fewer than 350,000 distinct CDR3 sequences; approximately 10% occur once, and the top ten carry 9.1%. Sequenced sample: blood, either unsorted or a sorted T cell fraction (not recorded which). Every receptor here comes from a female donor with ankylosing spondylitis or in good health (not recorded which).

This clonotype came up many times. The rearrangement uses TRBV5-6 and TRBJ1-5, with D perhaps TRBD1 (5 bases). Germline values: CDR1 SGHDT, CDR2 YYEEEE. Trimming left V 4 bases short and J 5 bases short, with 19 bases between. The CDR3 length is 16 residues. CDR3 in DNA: TGTGCCAGCAGCCGCAGGGAAATAGGGGCTCATCAGCCCCAGCATTTT. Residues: CASSRREIGAHQPQHF.

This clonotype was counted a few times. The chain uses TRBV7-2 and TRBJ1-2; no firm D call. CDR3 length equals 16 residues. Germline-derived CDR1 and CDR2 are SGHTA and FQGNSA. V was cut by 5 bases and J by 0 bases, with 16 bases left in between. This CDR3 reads CASSPAATQANYGYTF. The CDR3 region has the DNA TGTGCCAGCAGCCCGGCTGCCACGCAGGCTAACTATGGCTACACCTTC.

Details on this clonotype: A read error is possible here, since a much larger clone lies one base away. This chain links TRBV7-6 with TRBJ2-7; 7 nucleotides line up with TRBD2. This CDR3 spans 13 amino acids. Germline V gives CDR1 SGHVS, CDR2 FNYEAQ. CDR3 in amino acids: CASSSSGSYEQNF. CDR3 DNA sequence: TGTGCCAGCAGCTCTAGCGGTTCCTACGAGCAGAACTTC.

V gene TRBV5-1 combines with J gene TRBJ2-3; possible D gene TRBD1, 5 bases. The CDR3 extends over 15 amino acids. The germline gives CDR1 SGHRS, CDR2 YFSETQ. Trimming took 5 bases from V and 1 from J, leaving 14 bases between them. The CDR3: CASSIRDRRTDTQYF. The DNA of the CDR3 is TGCGCCAGCAGTATAAGAGACAGACGCACAGATACGCAGTATTTT.

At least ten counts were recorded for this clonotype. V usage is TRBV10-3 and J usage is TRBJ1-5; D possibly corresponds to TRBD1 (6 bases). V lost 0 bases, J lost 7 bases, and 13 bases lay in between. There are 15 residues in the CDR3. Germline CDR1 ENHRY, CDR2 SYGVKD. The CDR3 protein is CAISESSGAGQPQHF. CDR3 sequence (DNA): TGTGCCATCAGTGAGTCGTCAGGGGCCGGACAGCCCCAGCATTTT.

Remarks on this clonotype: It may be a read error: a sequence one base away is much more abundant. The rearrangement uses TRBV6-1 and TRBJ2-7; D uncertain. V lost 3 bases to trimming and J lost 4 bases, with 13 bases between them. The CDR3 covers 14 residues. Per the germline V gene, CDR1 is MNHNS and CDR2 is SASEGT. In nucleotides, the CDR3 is TGTGCCAGCAGTGAGGGCATGAACCCTTACGAGCAGTACTTC. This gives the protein CASSEGMNPYEQYF.

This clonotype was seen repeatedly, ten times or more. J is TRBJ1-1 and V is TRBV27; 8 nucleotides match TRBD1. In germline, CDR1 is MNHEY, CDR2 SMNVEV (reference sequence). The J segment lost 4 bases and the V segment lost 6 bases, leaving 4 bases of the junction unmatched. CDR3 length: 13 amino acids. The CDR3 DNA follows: TGTGCCAGCAGAGGACAGGGCTTCACTGAAGCTTTCTTT. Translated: CASRGQGFTEAFF.

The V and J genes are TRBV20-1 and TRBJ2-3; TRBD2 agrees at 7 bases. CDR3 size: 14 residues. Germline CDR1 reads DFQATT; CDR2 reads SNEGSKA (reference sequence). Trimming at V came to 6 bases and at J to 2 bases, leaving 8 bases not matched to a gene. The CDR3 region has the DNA TGCAGTGCCGACTGGGGGGGTCTCACAGATACGCAGTATTTT. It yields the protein CSADWGGLTDTQYF.

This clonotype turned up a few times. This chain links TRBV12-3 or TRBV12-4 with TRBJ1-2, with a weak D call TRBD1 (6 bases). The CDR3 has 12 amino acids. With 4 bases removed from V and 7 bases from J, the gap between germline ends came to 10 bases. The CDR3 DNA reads TGTGCCAGCAGTTGGCAGGGGTCTGGCTACACCTTC. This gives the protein CASSWQGSGYTF.

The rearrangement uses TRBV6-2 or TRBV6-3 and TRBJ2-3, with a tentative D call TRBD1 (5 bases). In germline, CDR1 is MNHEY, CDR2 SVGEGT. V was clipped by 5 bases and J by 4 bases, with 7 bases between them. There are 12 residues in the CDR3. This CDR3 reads CASSPQADTQYF. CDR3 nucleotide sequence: TGTGCCAGCAGTCCACAGGCAGATACGCAGTATTTT.

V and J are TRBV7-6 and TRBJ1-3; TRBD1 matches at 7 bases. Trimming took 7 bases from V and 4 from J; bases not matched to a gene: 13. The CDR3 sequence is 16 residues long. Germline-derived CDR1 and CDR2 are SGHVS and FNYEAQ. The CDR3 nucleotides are TGTGCCAGCACCCCCGGGACAGCGATCCTCGGAAACACCATATATTTT. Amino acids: CASTPGTAILGNTIYF.

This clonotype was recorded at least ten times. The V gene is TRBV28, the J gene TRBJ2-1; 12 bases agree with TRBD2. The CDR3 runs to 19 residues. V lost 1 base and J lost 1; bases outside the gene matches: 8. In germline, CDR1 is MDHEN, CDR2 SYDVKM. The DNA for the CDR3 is TGTGCCAGCAGTTTATTACGACTAGCGGGAGTTGTATCCTACAATGAGCAGTTCTTC. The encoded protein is CASSLLRLAGVVSYNEQFF.

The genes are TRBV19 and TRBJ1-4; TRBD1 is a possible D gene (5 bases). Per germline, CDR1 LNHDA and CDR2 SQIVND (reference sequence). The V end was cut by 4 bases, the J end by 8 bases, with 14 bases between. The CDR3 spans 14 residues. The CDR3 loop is CASSRGRAGEKLFF. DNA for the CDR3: TGTGCCAGTAGTAGGGGGAGGGCAGGAGAAAAACTGTTTTTT. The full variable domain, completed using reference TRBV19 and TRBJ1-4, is DGGITQSPKYLFRKEGQNVTLSCEQNLNHDAMYWYRQDPGQGLRLIYYSQIVNDFQKGDIAEGYSVSREKKESFPLTVTSAQKNPTAFYLCASSRGRAGEKLFFGSGTQLSVL.

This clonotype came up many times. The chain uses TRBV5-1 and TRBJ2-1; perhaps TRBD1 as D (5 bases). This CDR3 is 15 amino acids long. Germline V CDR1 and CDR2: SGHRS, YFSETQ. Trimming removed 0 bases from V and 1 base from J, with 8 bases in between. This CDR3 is CASSLGGLSYNEQFF. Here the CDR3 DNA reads TGCGCCAGCAGCTTGGGGGGCCTTTCCTACAATGAGCAGTTCTTC.

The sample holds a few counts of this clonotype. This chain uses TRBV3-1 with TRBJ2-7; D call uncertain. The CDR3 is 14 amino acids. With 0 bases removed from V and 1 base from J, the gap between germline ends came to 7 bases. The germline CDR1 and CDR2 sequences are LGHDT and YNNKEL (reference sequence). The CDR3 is CASSQDSASYEQYF. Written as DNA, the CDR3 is TGTGCCAGCAGCCAAGATTCGGCGTCCTACGAGCAGTACTTC.

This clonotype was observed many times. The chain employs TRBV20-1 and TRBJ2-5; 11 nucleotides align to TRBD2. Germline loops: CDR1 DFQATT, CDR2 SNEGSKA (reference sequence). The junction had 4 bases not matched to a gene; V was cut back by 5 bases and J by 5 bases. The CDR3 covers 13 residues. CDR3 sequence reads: CSAFRTSGETQYF. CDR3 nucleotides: TGCAGTGCTTTCCGGACTAGCGGGGAGACCCAGTACTTC.

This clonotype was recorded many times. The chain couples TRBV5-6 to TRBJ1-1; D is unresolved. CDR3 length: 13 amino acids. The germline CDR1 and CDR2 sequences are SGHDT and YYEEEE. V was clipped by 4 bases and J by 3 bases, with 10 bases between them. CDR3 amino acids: CASSPASDTEAFF. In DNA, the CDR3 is TGTGCCAGCAGCCCGGCGTCTGACACTGAAGCTTTCTTT.

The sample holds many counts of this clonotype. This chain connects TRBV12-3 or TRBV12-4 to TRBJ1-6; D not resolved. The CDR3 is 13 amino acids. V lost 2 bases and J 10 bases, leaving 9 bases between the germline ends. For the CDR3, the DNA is TGTGCCAGCAGTTTAATCCGGGGATCACCCCTCCACTTT. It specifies CASSLIRGSPLHF.

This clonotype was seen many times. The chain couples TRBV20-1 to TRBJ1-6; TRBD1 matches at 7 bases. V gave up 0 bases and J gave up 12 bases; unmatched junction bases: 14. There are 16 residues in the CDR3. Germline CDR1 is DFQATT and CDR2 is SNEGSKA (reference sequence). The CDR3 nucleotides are TGCAGTGCTAGAGATTATCTGACCGGGACAGTCGAACCCCTCCACTTT. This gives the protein CSARDYLTGTVEPLHF.

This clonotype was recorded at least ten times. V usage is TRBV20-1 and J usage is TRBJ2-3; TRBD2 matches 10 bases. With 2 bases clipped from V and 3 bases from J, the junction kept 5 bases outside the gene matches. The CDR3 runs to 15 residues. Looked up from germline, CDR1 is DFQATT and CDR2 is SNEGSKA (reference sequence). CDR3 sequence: CSARPLAGATDTQYF. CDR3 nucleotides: TGCAGTGCTAGACCCCTAGCGGGAGCTACAGATACGCAGTATTTT.

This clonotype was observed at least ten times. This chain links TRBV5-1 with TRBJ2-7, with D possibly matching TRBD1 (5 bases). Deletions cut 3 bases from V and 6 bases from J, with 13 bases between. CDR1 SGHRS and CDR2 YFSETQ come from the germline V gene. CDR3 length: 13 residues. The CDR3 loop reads CASSSRTTGEQYF. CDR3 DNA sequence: TGCGCCAGCAGCTCCAGGACAACCGGCGAGCAGTACTTC.

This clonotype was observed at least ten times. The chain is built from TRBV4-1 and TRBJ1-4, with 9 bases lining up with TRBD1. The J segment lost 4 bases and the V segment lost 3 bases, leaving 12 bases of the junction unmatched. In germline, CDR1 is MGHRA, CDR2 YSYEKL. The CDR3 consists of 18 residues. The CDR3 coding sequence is TGCGCCAGCAGCCAGGCGACAGGGGGAATAGGCCGTAATGAAAAACTGTTTTTT. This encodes CASSQATGGIGRNEKLFF.

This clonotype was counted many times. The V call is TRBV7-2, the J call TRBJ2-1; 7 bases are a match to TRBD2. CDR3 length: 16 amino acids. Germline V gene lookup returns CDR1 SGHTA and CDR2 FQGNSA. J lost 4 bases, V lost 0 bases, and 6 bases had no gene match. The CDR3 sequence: CASSLAAASGYNEQFF. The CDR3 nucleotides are TGTGCCAGCAGCTTAGCGGCGGCTAGCGGTTACAATGAGCAGTTCTTC.

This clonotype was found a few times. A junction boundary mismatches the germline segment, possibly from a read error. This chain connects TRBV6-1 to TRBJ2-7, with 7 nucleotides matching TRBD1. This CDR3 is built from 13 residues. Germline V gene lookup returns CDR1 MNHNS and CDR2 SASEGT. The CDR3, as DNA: TGTGCCAGCAATGAACAGGGGACCCACGAGCAGTACTTC. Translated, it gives CASNEQGTHEQYF.

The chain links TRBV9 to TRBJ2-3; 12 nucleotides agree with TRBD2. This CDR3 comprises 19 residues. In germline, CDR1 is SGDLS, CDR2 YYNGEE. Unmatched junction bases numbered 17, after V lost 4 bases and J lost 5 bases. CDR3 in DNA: TGTGCCAGCAGCCCTCCTAGCGGGGGGGCCCGGGCGGGAGTAGATACGCAGTATTTT. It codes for CASSPPSGGARAGVDTQYF. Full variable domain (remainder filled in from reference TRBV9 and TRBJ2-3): DSGVTQTPKHLITATGQRVTLRCSPRSGDLSVYWYQQSLDQGLQFLIQYYNGEERAKGNILERFSAQQFPDLHSELNLSSLELGDSALYFCASSPPSGGARAGVDTQYFGPGTRLTVL.

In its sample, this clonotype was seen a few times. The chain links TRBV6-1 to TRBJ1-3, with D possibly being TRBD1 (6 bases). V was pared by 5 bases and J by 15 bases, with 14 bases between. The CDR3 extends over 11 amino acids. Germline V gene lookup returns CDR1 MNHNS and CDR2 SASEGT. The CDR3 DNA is TGTGCCAGCAGTCTCGGGACATGGGGATATTTT. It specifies CASSLGTWGYF.

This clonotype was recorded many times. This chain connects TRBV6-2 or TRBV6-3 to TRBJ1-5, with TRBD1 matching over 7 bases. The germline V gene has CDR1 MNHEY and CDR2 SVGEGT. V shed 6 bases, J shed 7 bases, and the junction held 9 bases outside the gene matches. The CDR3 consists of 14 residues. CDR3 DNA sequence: TGTGCCAGCAGGGAACAGGGGTTCGGACAGCCCCAGCATTTT. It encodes CASREQGFGQPQHF.

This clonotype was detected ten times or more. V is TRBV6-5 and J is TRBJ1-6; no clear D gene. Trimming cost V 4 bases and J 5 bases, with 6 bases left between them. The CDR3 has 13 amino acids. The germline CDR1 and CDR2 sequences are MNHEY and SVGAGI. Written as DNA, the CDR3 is TGTGCCAGCAGTTTCGATAATAATTCACCCCTCCACTTT. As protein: CASSFDNNSPLHF.

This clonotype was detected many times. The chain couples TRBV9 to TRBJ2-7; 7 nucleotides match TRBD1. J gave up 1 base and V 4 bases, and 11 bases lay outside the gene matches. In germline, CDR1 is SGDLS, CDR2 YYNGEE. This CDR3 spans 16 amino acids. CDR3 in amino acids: CASSPRQGHGSYEQYF. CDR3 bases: TGTGCCAGCAGCCCCCGACAGGGACACGGATCCTACGAGCAGTACTTC.

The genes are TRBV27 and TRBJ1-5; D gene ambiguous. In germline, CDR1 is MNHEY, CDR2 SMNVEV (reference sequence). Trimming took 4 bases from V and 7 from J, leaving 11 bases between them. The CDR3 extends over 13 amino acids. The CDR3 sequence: CASSYGNLQPQHF. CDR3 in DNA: TGTGCCAGCAGTTACGGGAACTTGCAGCCCCAGCATTTT.

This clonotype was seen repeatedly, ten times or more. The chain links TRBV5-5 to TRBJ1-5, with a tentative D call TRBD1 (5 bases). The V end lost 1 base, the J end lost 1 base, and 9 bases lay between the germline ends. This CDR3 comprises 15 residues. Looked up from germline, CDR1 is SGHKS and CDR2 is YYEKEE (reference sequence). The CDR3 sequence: CASSLRWGSNQPQHF. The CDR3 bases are TGTGCCAGCAGCTTGAGGTGGGGCAGCAATCAGCCCCAGCATTTT.

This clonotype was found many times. The CDR3 DNA is TGCAGTGCTAGAGATAAGGGGGACACCGGGGAGCTGTTTTTT. Protein sequence: CSARDKGDTGELFF. The V gene is TRBV20-1, the J gene TRBJ2-2, with D perhaps matching TRBD1 (6 bases). Germline V CDR1 and CDR2: DFQATT, SNEGSKA (reference sequence). This CDR3 is 14 amino acids long. V was cut by 0 bases and J by 3 bases, with 8 bases left in between.